Below are 23 T cell receptor beta chains sequenced from a single sample in a study of CD8+CD57+ T cells in acquired aplastic anemia. According to the study, genomic DNA was the template for TCR beta VDJ and CDR3 profiling. TCRdb fed the reads into MiXCR, producing one record per CDR3 protein. The data show 150,000 to 200,000 distinct CDR3 sequences, with under 55% seen just once and more than 1% held by the top ten. Patients sequenced had flow cytometry evidence of CD8+CD57+ cell expansion. The sequenced material came from sorted CD4+, CD8+, or CD8+CD57+ T cells (not recorded which) from PBMCs. The receptors were gathered from a human donor with aplastic anemia.

The J gene is TRBJ2-2, the V gene TRBV6-1, with 11 positions matching TRBD2. With 4 bases clipped from V and 4 bases from J, the junction kept 5 bases outside the gene matches. The CDR3 totals 16 residues. CDR1 is MNHNS and CDR2 is SASEGT in the germline V gene. CDR3 residues: CASSVLAGARTGELFF. The DNA for the CDR3 is TGTGCCAGCAGTGTACTAGCGGGGGCGCGCACCGGGGAGCTGTTTTTT.

At least ten counts were recorded for this clonotype. The genes are TRBV5-6 and TRBJ1-1, with D perhaps matching TRBD1 (5 bases). Deletions cut 0 bases from V and 1 base from J, with 10 bases between. The germline CDR1 and CDR2 sequences are SGHDT and YYEEEE. This CDR3 comprises 15 residues. In nucleotides, the CDR3 is TGTGCCAGCAGCTTGGAGGGACTTCCGAACACTGAAGCTTTCTTT. It specifies CASSLEGLPNTEAFF. The full variable domain, its missing parts supplied by reference TRBV5-6 and TRBJ1-1, is DAGVTQSPTHLIKTRGQQVTLRCSPKSGHDTVSWYQQALGQGPQFIFQYYEEEERQRGNFPDRFSGHQFPNYSSELNVNALLLGDSALYLCASSLEGLPNTEAFFGQGTRLTVV.

On this clonotype itself: This may be a read error, as it is one base from a much larger clone. The V call is TRBV5-1, the J call TRBJ2-7, with TRBD1 as a possible D gene (6 bases). This CDR3 region has 15 residues. Germline CDR1 SGHRS, CDR2 YFSETQ. Trimming removed 1 base at V and 7 bases at J, with 18 bases between. The CDR3 DNA is TGCGCCAGCAGCTTGATCGCAGGGGCCTACAATGAGCAGTACTTC. Encoded protein: CASSLIAGAYNEQYF.

The chain has TRBV9 and TRBJ2-5, with 10 bases that match TRBD1. The CDR3 runs to 15 residues. Germline-derived CDR1 and CDR2 are SGDLS and YYNGEE. J gave up 4 bases and V 3 bases, and 6 bases lay outside the gene matches. CDR3 nucleotide sequence: TGTGCCAGCAGCGCTTCCGGGACAGGGGTAGAGACCCAGTACTTC. It specifies CASSASGTGVETQYF.

As for this clonotype: One end of the junction is discordant with germline, which a read error may explain. This sequence joins TRBV7-9 and TRBJ1-6; D is undetermined. Germline loops: CDR1 SEHNR, CDR2 FQNEAQ (reference sequence). The CDR3 has 12 residues. CDR3 sequence: CASSSANSPLRF. The CDR3 DNA follows: TGTGCCAGCAGCTCGGCGAATTCACCCCTCCGCTTT.

The V gene is TRBV5-1, the J gene TRBJ2-5; D not certain. Trimming removed 3 bases from V and 1 base from J, with 7 bases in between. The CDR3 is 13 amino acids. CDR1 and CDR2 from the germline V gene are SGHRS and YFSETQ. As DNA, the CDR3 is TGCGCCAGCAGCTCGTACACCCAAGAGACCCAGTACTTC. Residues: CASSSYTQETQYF.

V is TRBV27 and J is TRBJ2-7; tentative D call: TRBD1 (5 bases). The ends were cut back, 1 base at V and 0 bases at J, with 7 bases in the middle. Germline V CDR1 and CDR2: MNHEY, SMNVEV (reference sequence). This CDR3 spans 14 amino acids. The CDR3, as DNA: TGTGCCAGCAGTTTATTCGACAGCTCCTACGAGCAGTACTTC. This translates into CASSLFDSSYEQYF.

V and J are TRBV10-2 and TRBJ2-6; D is ambiguous. V lost 2 bases, J lost 0 bases, and 8 bases lay in between. The CDR3 is made up of 16 amino acids. Germline CDR1 is WSHSY and CDR2 is SAAADI. The CDR3: CASSENAGSGANVLTF. The CDR3 nucleotides are TGCGCCAGCAGTGAGAATGCAGGCTCTGGGGCCAACGTCCTGACTTTC.

The chain carries TRBV2 and TRBJ1-5; tentative D call: TRBD1 (6 bases). V lost 6 bases, J lost 2 bases, and 14 bases lay in between. CDR1 and CDR2 (germline): SNHLY, FYNNEI. The CDR3 extends over 15 amino acids. The CDR3 DNA sequence: TGTGCCAGCAGCCTGACAGGATTTGGCAATCAGCCCCAGCATTTT. Translating gives CASSLTGFGNQPQHF. The full variable domain, completed using reference TRBV2 and TRBJ1-5, is EPEVTQTPSHQVTQMGQEVILRCVPISNHLYFYWYRQILGQKVEFLVSFYNNEISEKSEIFDDQFSVERPDGSNFTLKIRSTKLEDSAMYFCASSLTGFGNQPQHFGDGTRLSIL.

CDR3 region: CASSQTGARRGYNEQFF. The DNA for the CDR3 is TGTGCCAGCAGCCAAACGGGCGCGCGTCGGGGGTACAATGAGCAGTTCTTC. The chain combines TRBV25-1 with TRBJ2-1; a weak D match, TRBD2 (6 bases). Trimming removed 6 bases at V and 4 bases at J, with 22 bases between. This CDR3 comprises 17 residues. Germline CDR1 is MGHDK and CDR2 is SYGVNS.

The V and J genes are TRBV6-5 and TRBJ1-1; maybe TRBD1 (5 bases). Germline CDR1 MNHEY, CDR2 SVGAGI. The CDR3 totals 14 residues. The germline V and J ends were trimmed by 0 bases and 3 bases, with 8 bases remaining between them. The DNA of the CDR3 is TGTGCCAGCAGTTACTCGTCGGGGGACACTGAAGCTTTCTTT. Translating it yields CASSYSSGDTEAFF.

The V and J genes are TRBV25-1 and TRBJ2-5; TRBD1 agrees at 10 bases. This CDR3 has 14 amino acids. Trimming took 6 bases from V and 5 from J; bases not matched to a gene: 6. The germline V gene has CDR1 MGHDK and CDR2 SYGVNS. Here the CDR3 DNA reads TGTGCCAGCAGGGGACAGGGGAATATGGAGACCCAGTACTTC. Protein: CASRGQGNMETQYF.

With regard to this clonotype: It may be a read error: a sequence one base away is much more abundant. Lacking the conserved final phenylalanine or tryptophan, this CDR3 likely reflects a read error. The chain has TRBV18 and TRBJ2-7; D gene ambiguous. The CDR3 length is 13 residues. The germline V gene encodes CDR1 KGHSH and CDR2 LQKENI. Deletions cut 3 bases from V and 2 bases from J, with 8 bases between. DNA of the CDR3: TGTGCCAGCTCACCGGGATCCCCCTACGAGCAGTACCTC. Its protein is CASSPGSPYEQYL.

This chain connects TRBV7-9 to TRBJ2-7; D is ambiguous. Trimming stripped 3 bases from V and 0 bases from J, with 9 bases between. The germline gives CDR1 SEHNR, CDR2 FQNEAQ (reference sequence). The CDR3 runs to 14 residues. CDR3 loop: CASSLAGHSYEQYF. In DNA, the CDR3 is TGTGCCAGCAGCTTGGCAGGTCACTCCTACGAGCAGTACTTC.

With regard to this clonotype: Relative to the germline gene, one junction end is altered; a read error may explain this. J is TRBJ2-1 and V is TRBV2, with a weak D call TRBD2 (6 bases). Germline CDR1 and CDR2: SNHLY and FYNNEI. This CDR3 has 14 residues. This chain's CDR3 is CAFQGGTGSNVQFF. The CDR3 DNA is TGTGCCTTCCAAGGAGGGACGGGCTCGAATGTGCAGTTCTTC.

There are many counts of this clonotype. J is TRBJ2-7 and V is TRBV7-8, with 8 positions matching TRBD2. Germline assignment: CDR1 SGHVS and CDR2 FQNEAQ. There are 14 residues in the CDR3. V shed 6 bases and J 3 bases; nucleotides not matched to a gene: 7. DNA of the CDR3: TGTGCCAGCAGTAAGGGAACTAGCGGCTACGAGCAGTACTTC. Its translation is CASSKGTSGYEQYF.

This clonotype was recorded many times. The J gene is TRBJ2-3, the V gene TRBV4-1; TRBD1 is a possible D gene (6 bases). CDR3 length: 18 amino acids. Trimming left V 2 bases short and J 0 bases short, with 18 bases between. Germline V gene sequence: CDR1 MGHRA, CDR2 YSYEKL. CDR3 coding DNA: TGCGCCAGCAGCCAATCAACAGGGTTCGCGGATAGCACAGATACGCAGTATTTT. The encoded protein is CASSQSTGFADSTDTQYF.

The rearrangement uses TRBV2 and TRBJ1-1, with 7 bases fitting TRBD1. The germline V gene has CDR1 SNHLY and CDR2 FYNNEI. Trimming cost V 8 bases and J 0 bases; bases outside gene matches: 3. The CDR3 totals 13 residues. The DNA of the CDR3 is TGTGCCAGCTTTCAGGGGGTGAACACTGAAGCTTTCTTT. Its protein is CASFQGVNTEAFF.

The chain employs TRBV29-1 and TRBJ2-3; D may be TRBD2 (6 bases). In germline, CDR1 is SQVTM, CDR2 ANQGSEA. CDR3 length: 14 residues. CDR3 region: CGVEGRRDTDTQYF. The CDR3 DNA reads TGCGGTGTTGAGGGGCGGAGGGACACAGATACGCAGTATTTT.

This clonotype came up many times. This sequence joins TRBV5-1 and TRBJ2-5, with 7 positions matching TRBD2. Germline lookup yields CDR1 SGHRS and CDR2 YFSETQ. J lost 2 bases, V lost 0 bases, and 1 base had no gene match. The CDR3 extends over 14 amino acids. This chain's CDR3 is CASSLVGLQETQYF. DNA of the CDR3: TGCGCCAGCAGCTTGGTGGGACTACAAGAGACCCAGTACTTC.

This rearrangement joins TRBV18 to TRBJ2-5, with a weak D call TRBD1 (6 bases). Deletions cut 5 bases from V and 5 bases from J, with 12 bases between. The germline V gene encodes CDR1 KGHSH and CDR2 LQKENI. The CDR3 totals 13 residues. The CDR3 nucleotides are TGTGCCAGCTCAGCTTCTACAGGGGAGACCCAGTACTTC. Protein: CASSASTGETQYF.

As concerns this clonotype: This clone may be a read error of a much larger clone one base away. CDR3 sequence reads: CASSRDTRSGNTIHF. CDR3 bases: TGTGCCAGCAGCCGGGACACCCGCTCTGGAAACACCATACATTTT. The chain recombines TRBV5-5 with TRBJ1-3, with D possibly being TRBD1 (6 bases). The V gene's germline CDR1 is SGHKS and CDR2 YYEKEE (reference sequence). This CDR3 has 15 amino acids.

The rearrangement uses TRBV6-2 or TRBV6-3 and TRBJ2-3, with a tentative D call TRBD2 (6 bases). This CDR3 is 17 amino acids long. Trimming shortened V by 0 bases and J by 0 bases, and 13 bases separated the two germline ends. Germline V lookup: CDR1 MNHEY, CDR2 SVGEGT. The DNA for the CDR3 is TGTGCCAGCAGTTACTCGAGGGGACTCACTAGCACAGATACGCAGTATTTT. Translated, it gives CASSYSRGLTSTDTQYF.